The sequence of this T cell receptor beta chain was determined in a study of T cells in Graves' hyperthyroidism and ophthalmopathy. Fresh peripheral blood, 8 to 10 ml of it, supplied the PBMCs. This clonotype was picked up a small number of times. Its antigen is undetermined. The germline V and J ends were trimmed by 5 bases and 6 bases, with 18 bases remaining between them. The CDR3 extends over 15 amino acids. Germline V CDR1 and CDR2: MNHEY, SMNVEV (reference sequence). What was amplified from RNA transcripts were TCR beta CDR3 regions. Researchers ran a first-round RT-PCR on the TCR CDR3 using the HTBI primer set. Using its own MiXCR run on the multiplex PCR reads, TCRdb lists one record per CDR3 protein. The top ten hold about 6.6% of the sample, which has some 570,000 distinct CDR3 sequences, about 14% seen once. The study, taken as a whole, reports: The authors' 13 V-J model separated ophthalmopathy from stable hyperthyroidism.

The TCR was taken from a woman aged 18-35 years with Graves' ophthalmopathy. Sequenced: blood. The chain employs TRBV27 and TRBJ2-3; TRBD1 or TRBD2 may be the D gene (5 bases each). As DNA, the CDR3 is TGTGCCAGCAGTATCATCCCGGGACCTGGTGATACGCAGTATTTT. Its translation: CASSIIPGPGDTQYF.